What follows describes a single T cell receptor beta chain. Its antigen remains unknown. The sample is drawn from a study of CD8 T cells in ankylosing spondylitis. General observations from the study: Significant enrichment of disease-linked clones was reportedly seen in matched ankylosing spondylitis synovial fluid.

By quantitative 5'-RACE with molecular barcodes, the TCR beta libraries were made. TCRdb analysed the 5' RACE reads with MiXCR anew, one entry per CDR3 protein. Here the sample spans a few hundred thousand distinct CDR3 sequences, less than 25% being singletons. The sequenced sample was blood, either unsorted or a sorted T cell fraction (not recorded which). This clonotype was sampled from a female donor with ankylosing spondylitis or in good health (not recorded which).

CDR3 DNA sequence: TGTGCCAGCAGCCCTCGAAGGGGTCCCGGGACAGGGGAAAGCTCTGGGGCCAACGTCCTGACTTTC. This translates into CASSPRRGPGTGESSGANVLTF. V is TRBV4-2 and J is TRBJ2-6; 10 bases line up with TRBD1. Germline V gene sequence: CDR1 LGHNA, CDR2 YNFKEQ. The CDR3 consists of 22 residues. Unmatched junction bases numbered 18, after V lost 4 bases and J lost 0 bases.